The source of this T cell receptor beta chain is a study of beta chain features in type 1 diabetes. Study-level points and caveats: For patients, the naive, central memory and Treg TCRB repertoires appeared more alike than for healthy donors. Type 1 diabetes patients showed a moderate but significant shortening of TCRB CDR3s in all four CD4+ subsets. The study found fewer insertions and more deletions at VDJ junctions in type 1 diabetes patients.

CD45RO/CCR7/CD25/CD127/CD95/CD27 separated CD4+ naive, central memory, regulatory and stem cell-like memory cells by sorting. Investigators reverse transcribed all isolated RNA, so they sequenced expressed TCRB transcripts. The method was immunoSEQ multiplex PCR; TCRdb's version includes in-frame clones alone and lacks a portion of them. The table records about 250,000 clones, roughly a tenth of them present only once. This clone was found a few times. The antigen remains undetermined. The CDR3 covers 14 residues. Germline CDR1 is SGHTA and CDR2 is FQGNSA. The V end was cut by 1 base, the J end by 6 bases, with 13 bases between.

This chain connects TRBV7-2 to TRBJ2-7; D possibly corresponds to TRBD1 (5 bases). The sequenced sample was naive CD4+ T cells from blood. The receptor was derived from a man younger than 45 with type 1 diabetes. CDR3 sequence reads: CASSLGQLLGEQYF. As DNA, the CDR3 is TGTGCCAGCAGCTTAGGACAGCTGTTAGGCGAGCAGTACTTC.